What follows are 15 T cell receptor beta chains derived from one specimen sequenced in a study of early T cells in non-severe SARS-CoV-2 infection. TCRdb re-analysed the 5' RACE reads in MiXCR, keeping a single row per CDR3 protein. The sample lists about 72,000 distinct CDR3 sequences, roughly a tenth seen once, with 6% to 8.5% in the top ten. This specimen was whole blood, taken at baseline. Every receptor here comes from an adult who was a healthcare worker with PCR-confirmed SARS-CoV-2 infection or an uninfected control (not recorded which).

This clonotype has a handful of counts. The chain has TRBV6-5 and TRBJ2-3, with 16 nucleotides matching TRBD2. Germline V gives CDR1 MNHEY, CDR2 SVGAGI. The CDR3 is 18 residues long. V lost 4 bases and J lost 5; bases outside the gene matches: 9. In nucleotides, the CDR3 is TGTGCCAGCAGTTCCCCGGGACTAGCGGGGGGGCATCAAGATACGCAGTATTTT. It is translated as CASSSPGLAGGHQDTQYF.

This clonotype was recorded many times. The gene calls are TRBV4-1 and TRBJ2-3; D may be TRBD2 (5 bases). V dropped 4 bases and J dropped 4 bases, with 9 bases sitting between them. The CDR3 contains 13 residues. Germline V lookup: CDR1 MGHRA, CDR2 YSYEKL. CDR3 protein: CASSLRLSDTQYF. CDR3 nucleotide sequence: TGCGCCAGCAGCCTCCGACTATCAGATACGCAGTATTTT.

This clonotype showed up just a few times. The CDR3 loop reads CASSPRDRGTKQYF. CDR3 DNA sequence: TGCGCCAGCAGCCCCAGGGACAGGGGAACAAAGCAGTACTTC. This chain connects TRBV5-1 to TRBJ2-7; 10 nucleotides align to TRBD1. Germline CDR1 and CDR2: SGHRS and YFSETQ. CDR3 length: 14 residues. The V gene end was trimmed by 4 bases and the J gene end by 8 bases; junction bases not matched to a gene: 9.

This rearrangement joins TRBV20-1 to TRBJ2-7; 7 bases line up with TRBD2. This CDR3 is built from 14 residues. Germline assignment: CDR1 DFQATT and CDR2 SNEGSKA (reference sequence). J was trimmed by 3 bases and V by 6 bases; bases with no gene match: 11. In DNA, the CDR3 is TGCAGTGCCCCCGCGGGAGCGGGAAACTACGAGCAGTACTTC. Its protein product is CSAPAGAGNYEQYF.

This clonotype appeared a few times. The CDR3 DNA reads TGTGCCAGCAGCCAGGGACAGACGAACACTGAAGCTTTCTTT. Its translation: CASSQGQTNTEAFF. The genes are TRBV7-2 and TRBJ1-1; 7 bases agree with TRBD1. V lost 5 bases to trimming and J lost 1 base; unmatched junction nucleotides: 4. In germline, CDR1 is SGHTA, CDR2 FQGNSA. The CDR3 consists of 14 residues.

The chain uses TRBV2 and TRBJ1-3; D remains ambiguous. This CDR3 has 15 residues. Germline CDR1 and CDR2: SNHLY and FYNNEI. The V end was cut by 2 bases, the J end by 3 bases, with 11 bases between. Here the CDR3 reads CASSERAGDGNTIYF. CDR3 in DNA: TGTGCCAGCAGTGAACGGGCAGGCGATGGAAACACCATATATTTT.

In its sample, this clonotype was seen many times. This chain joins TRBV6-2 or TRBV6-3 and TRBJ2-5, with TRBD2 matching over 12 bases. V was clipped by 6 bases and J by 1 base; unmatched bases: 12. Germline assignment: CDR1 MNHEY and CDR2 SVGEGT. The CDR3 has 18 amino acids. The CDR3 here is CASSAGLAGYLLQETQYF. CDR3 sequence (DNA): TGTGCCAGCAGCGCCGGACTAGCGGGGTATCTCCTCCAAGAGACCCAGTACTTC.

CDR3 DNA: TGCGCCAGCAGCAACAGGGCTGAAAAACTGTTTTTT. Translated, it gives CASSNRAEKLFF. The J gene is TRBJ1-4, the V gene TRBV5-1, with D possibly matching TRBD1 (6 bases). The CDR3 consists of 12 residues. V lost 4 bases, J lost 7 bases, and 8 bases lay in between. The germline CDR1 and CDR2 sequences are SGHRS and YFSETQ.

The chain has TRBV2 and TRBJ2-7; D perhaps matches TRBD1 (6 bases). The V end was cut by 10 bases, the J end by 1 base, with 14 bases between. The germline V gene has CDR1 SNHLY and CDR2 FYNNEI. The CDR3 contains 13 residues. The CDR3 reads CATQGPASYEQYF. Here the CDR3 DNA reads TGTGCCACTCAGGGGCCCGCTTCCTACGAGCAGTACTTC.

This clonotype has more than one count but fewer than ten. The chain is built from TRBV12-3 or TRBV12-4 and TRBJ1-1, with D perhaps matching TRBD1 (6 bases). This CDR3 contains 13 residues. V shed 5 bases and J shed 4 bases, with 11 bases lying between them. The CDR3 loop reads CASSLGHTTEAFF. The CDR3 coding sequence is TGTGCCAGCAGTCTGGGACACACCACTGAAGCTTTCTTT.

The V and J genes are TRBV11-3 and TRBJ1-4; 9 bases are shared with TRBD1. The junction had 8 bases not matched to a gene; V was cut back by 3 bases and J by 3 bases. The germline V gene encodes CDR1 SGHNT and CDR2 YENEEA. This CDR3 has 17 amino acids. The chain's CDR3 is CASSFGTGRGPNEKLFF. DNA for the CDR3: TGTGCCAGCAGCTTCGGGACAGGGCGGGGACCTAATGAAAAACTGTTTTTT.

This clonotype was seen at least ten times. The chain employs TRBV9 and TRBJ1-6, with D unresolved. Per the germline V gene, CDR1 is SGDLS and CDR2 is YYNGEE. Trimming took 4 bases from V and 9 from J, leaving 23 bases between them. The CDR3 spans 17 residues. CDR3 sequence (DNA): TGTGCCAGCAGCCACGCCGGATACCATCCCGGAAGTTCACCCCTCCACTTT. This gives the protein CASSHAGYHPGSSPLHF.

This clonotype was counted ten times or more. CDR3 sequence: CASSPGGGLEKLFF. The CDR3 DNA reads as TGCGCCAGCAGCCCCGGTGGGGGGCTTGAAAAACTGTTTTTT. This chain uses TRBV5-1 with TRBJ1-4; tentative D call: TRBD1 (6 bases). Trimming cost V 4 bases and J 7 bases, with 14 bases left between them. The germline gives CDR1 SGHRS, CDR2 YFSETQ. The CDR3 extends over 14 amino acids.

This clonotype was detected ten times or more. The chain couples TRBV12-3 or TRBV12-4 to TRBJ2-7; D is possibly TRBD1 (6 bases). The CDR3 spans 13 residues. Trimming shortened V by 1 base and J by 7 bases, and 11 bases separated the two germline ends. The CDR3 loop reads CASSLVSRGEQYF. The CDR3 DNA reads TGTGCCAGCAGTTTAGTGTCTAGGGGGGAGCAGTACTTC.

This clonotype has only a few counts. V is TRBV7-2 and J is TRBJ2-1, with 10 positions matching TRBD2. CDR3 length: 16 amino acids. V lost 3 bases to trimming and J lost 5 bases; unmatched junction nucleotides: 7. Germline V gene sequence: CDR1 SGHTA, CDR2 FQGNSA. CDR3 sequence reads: CASSLLAGALNNEQFF. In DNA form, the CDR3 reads TGTGCCAGCAGCTTGCTAGCGGGGGCTCTAAACAATGAGCAGTTCTTC.